This T cell receptor beta chain originates from a study of shared clonotypes between healthy human individuals (dated by TCRdb to between 2020 and 2021). Some background on the complete study: A few men and two women, aged 18 to 49 years, made up the cohort. Each donor's leukapheresis produced roughly between roughly 0.9 and 9 billion PBMCs. To increase sequencing depth and limit assay-specific biases, TCR repertoire library preparation and sequencing were carried out by different laboratories using diverse techniques. For each donor, CD4 naive and CD4 memory were each run on three plates, CD8 naive on two plates, and CD8 memory on one plate. To estimate repertoire size and how much clonotypes are shared between individuals, the study performed deep sequencing of blood TCR repertoires from 4 to 6 healthy adults. General conclusions and limits of the study: Pairwise subsampling indicated that sequencing depth was expected to affect the degree of clonotype sharing among donors. Naive subsets generally had larger estimated clonotype richness than memory subsets did. Compared with non-shared clonotypes, the clonotypes found in all four sorted-subset donors had higher generation probabilities. Only blood was sampled, and tissue TCR repertoires likely differ from those in blood. Rarefaction of sorted-subset datasets indicated incomplete sequencing despite the large sequencing depth. The genetic and exposure-history diversity represented was limited by the small number of donors. Sharing across a handful of donors was observed for roughly 5% of naive CD4, less than 4% of naive CD8, roughly 2.3% of memory CD4, and around 0.42% of memory CD8 clonotypes.

Using the deep immunoSEQ assay, TCR CDR3 regions were amplified from genomic DNA by multiplex PCR. Extracted genomic DNA from each cell subset was distributed evenly across all wells of several immunoSEQ 96-well plates, and each plate was treated as a replicate. For sorted subsets, each replicate PCR was loaded with approximately 190 ng genomic DNA, equivalent to 25,000 to 30,000 T cell genomes. Purified libraries were quantified with a Qubit 3.0 fluorometer, sized on a Bioanalyzer 2100, and re-quantified with the KAPA Library Quantification kit. Every immunoSEQ 96-well plate was sequenced on a separate single-read 150-cycle Illumina NextSeq 550 flow cell. For the original study's pipeline: Because the immunoSEQ output held only junctional sequences and lacked quality scores, the filtering could not match the filtering applied to full-length reads. Sequences were annotated with PyIR, a Python wrapper for IgBLAST v1.9, using IMGT germline references to assign V/J genes and CDR3. Reads with weak V/J assignments (E-value above 1e-6), missing CDR3, stop codons, out-of-frame junctions, or ambiguous translated residues were removed. A V3J clonotype was defined by an identical inferred V gene, J gene, and CDR3 amino acid sequence. Percentage overlap between repertoires was calculated by dividing the number of shared unique clonotypes by the size of the smaller repertoire. Richness of each repertoire was evaluated using RTK rarefaction, the Chao1 estimator, and Recon v2.1 estimates of unobserved clonotypes. For all TCRbeta clonotypes obtained by the gDNA method from a few donors, generation probabilities were computed with OLGA. As stored in TCRdb, this immuneACCESS dataset retains in-frame rearrangements with V and J assigned. A fraction of the clones does not appear; measured against another copy, unresolved V genes explain less than half of the discrepancy, and the remainder lacks a known reason. The D gene and trimming were derived from the DNA, and the V and J assignments and clone size from that table. For this sample the table gives around 1.6 million clones, of which approximately 98% were detected only once. The ten largest clones represent approximately 0.45% of the sample.

This clone came up once. Its antigen target is currently unknown. No much larger clonotype is one base removed from it; base qualities were not supplied. The donors were healthy, HIV-negative adults who had no recently reported acute infections or vaccinations. Only Caucasian adults living in Nashville, Tennessee, USA were represented among the donors. CD4+ T cells were enriched by magnetic negative selection, after which naive cells were positively selected on CD45RA and the negative fraction was taken as the memory subset. Blood was obtained by leukapheresis, after which PBMCs were separated by Ficoll-Histopaque density gradient centrifugation and cryopreserved in liquid nitrogen vapor phase. Purity and quantity of every magnetically sorted T cell population were checked by analytical flow cytometry. Genomic DNA was isolated from every sorted fraction and measured by UV absorbance on a Nanodrop 2000c.

Reading the germline V gene (reference sequence) gives CDR1 SEHNR and CDR2 FQNEAQ. V and J are truncated by 4 bases and 4 bases respectively, leaving an intervening sequence of 16 bases. CDR3 length: 15 amino acids, cysteine to phenylalanine. CDR3 DNA only is kept here, 45 bases in frame from base 1. Sequences were obtained from naive CD4+ T cells sorted from blood. The cell subset or site label, as the study defines it: CD45RA+ positively selected. The rearrangement combines TRBV7-9 with TRBJ1-2; the D gene is not confidently resolved. The sequence derives from a man in his thirties or forties in good health. Here is the DNA: TGTGCCAGCAGCTCGCGACAAGTCTACTTCTATGGCTACACCTTC. The resulting protein is CASSSRQVYFYGYTF.